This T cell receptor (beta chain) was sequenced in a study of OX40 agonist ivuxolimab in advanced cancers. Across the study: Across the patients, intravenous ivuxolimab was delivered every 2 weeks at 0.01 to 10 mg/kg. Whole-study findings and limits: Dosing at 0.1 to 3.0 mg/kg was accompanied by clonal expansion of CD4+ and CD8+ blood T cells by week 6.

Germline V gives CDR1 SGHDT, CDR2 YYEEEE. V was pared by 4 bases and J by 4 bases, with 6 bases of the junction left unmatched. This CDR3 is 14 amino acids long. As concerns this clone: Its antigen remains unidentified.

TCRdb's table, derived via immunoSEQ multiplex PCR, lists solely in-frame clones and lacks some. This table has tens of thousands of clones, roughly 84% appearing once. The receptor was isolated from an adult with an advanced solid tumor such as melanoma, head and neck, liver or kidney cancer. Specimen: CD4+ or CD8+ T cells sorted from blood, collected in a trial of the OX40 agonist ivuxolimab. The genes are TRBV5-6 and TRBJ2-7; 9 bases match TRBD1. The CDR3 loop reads CASSPGQGIYEQYF. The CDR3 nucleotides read TGTGCCAGCAGCCCGGGACAGGGCATTTACGAGCAGTACTTC.